A single TCR beta chain is shown here with its context. Antigen: not known. This record belongs to a study of cytotoxic CD8 clonotypes in ibrutinib-treated CLL. Study summary: For this cohort, patients were ten to twelve relapsed/refractory and under 16 treatment-naive, while under 18 were IGHV unmutated. Regarding the study as a whole: Elevated clonality accompanied ibrutinib response, with a return toward baseline values at progression.

Data came from immunoSEQ multiplex PCR; TCRdb stores just in-frame clones and leaves some out. The sample lists a few hundred thousand clones; 60% to 75% were seen once. J gave up 4 bases and V 7 bases, and 7 bases lay outside the gene matches. The germline gives CDR1 MNHEY, CDR2 SMNVEV (reference sequence). This CDR3 region has 14 residues. The sequenced sample was PBMCs, obtained after 24 months of ibrutinib treatment. This clonotype was obtained from a human donor with chronic lymphocytic leukemia. The V and J genes are TRBV27 and TRBJ2-7; TRBD1 matches at 10 bases. The CDR3 coding sequence is TGTGCCAGCAAAGGATGGGACAGGGGTTACGAGCAGTACTTC. Translated, it gives CASKGWDRGYEQYF.